What follows are 3 T cell receptor beta chains derived from one specimen sequenced in a study of T cell responses to AZD1222 COVID-19 vaccine. TCRdb keeps only in-frame clones here, not all; method: immunoSEQ multiplex PCR. Of about 140,000 clones detected, more than 90% appear once; the ten largest clones hold roughly 5.1%. Here the sequenced sample was peripheral blood, taken on day 0 of AZD1222 vaccination. The receptors were gathered from an adult in good health.

This clone was recorded only once. The genes are TRBV7-2 and TRBJ1-1, with D uncertain. V was clipped by 5 bases and J by 9 bases, with 16 bases between them. Looked up from germline, CDR1 is SGHTA and CDR2 is FQGNSA. The CDR3 covers 13 residues. CDR3 nucleotide sequence: TGTGCCAGCAGCCGTGGCGATGGGGTAAAAGCTTTCTTT. Translation gives CASSRGDGVKAFF.

The genes are TRBV3-1 (or the pseudogene TRBV3-2) and TRBJ2-7; tentatively, D is TRBD2 (6 bases). The CDR3 sequence is 15 residues long. Trimming took 0 bases from V and 5 from J, leaving 14 bases between them. Germline assignment: CDR1 LGHDT and CDR2 YNNKEL (reference sequence). The CDR3: CASSQEGGAVHEQYF. In DNA, the CDR3 is TGTGCCAGCAGCCAAGAAGGAGGGGCGGTCCACGAGCAGTACTTC.

CDR3 residues: CASSGQGMYEKLFF. CDR3 bases: TGTGCCAGCAGCGGACAGGGGATGTATGAAAAACTGTTTTTT. The V gene is TRBV28, the J gene TRBJ1-4; 9 bases map to TRBD1. Germline-derived CDR1 and CDR2 are MDHEN and SYDVKM. The CDR3 runs 14 residues. V lost 6 bases and J lost 6; bases outside the gene matches: 5.